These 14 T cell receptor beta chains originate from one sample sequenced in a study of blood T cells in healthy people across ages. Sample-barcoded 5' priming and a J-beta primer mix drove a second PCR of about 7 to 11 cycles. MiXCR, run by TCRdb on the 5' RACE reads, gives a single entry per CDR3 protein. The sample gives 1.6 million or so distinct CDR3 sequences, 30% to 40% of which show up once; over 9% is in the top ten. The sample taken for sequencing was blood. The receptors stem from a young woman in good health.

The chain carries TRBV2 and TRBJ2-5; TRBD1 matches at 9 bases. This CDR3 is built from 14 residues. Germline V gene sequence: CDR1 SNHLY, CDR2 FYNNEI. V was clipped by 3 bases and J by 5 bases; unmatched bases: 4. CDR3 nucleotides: TGTGCCAGCAGTGAGGACAGGGGATTGGAGACCCAGTACTTC. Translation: CASSEDRGLETQYF. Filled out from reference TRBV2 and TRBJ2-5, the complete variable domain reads EPEVTQTPSHQVTQMGQEVILRCVPISNHLYFYWYRQILGQKVEFLVSFYNNEISEKSEIFDDQFSVERPDGSNFTLKIRSTKLEDSAMYFCASSEDRGLETQYFGPGTRLLVL.

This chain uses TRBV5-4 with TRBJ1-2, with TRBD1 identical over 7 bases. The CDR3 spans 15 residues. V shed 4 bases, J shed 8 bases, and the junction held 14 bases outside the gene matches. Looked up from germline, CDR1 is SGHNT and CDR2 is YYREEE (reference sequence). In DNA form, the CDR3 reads TGTGCCAGCAGCCCTGGGACAGTGCCTGTCGCGGGCTACACCTTC. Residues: CASSPGTVPVAGYTF.

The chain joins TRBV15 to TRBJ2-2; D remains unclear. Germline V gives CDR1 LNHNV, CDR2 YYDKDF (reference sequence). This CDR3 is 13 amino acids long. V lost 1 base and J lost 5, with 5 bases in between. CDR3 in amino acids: CATSRVETGELFF. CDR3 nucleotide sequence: TGTGCCACCAGCAGAGTAGAAACCGGGGAGCTGTTTTTT.

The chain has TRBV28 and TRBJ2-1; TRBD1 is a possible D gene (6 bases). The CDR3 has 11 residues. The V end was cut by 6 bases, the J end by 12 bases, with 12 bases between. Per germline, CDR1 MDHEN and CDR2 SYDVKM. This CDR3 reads CASRQGLRQFF. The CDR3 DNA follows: TGTGCCAGCAGACAGGGTTTGAGGCAGTTCTTC.

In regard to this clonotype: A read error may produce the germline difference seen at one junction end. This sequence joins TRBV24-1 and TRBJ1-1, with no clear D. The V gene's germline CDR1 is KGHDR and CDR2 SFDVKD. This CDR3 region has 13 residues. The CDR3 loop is CATSDGRNTETFF. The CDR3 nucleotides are TGTGCCACCAGTGACGGGCGGAACACTGAAACTTTCTTT.

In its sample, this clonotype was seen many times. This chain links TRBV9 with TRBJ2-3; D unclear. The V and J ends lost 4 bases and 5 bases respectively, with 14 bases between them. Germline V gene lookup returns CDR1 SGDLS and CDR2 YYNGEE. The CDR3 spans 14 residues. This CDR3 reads CASSPLITQDTQYF. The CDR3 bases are TGTGCCAGCAGCCCCCTGATAACTCAAGATACGCAGTATTTT.

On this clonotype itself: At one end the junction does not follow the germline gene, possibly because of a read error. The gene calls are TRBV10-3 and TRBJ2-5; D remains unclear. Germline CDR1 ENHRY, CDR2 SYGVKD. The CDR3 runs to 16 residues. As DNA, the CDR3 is TGTGCCATCAGTAGCATCCCTAGTTTCCTCCAAGAGGCCCAGTACTTC. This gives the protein CAISSIPSFLQEAQYF.

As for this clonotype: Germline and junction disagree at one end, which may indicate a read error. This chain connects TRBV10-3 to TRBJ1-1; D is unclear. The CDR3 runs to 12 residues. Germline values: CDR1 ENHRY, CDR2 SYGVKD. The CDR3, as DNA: TGTGCCTTCAGTGAGTCAATAACTGAAGCTTTCTTT. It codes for CAFSESITEAFF.

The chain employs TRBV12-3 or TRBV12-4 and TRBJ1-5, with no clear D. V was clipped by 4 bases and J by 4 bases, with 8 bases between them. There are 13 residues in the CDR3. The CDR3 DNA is TGTGCCAGCAGTTCATGGGAGAATCAGCCCCAGCATTTT. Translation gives CASSSWENQPQHF.

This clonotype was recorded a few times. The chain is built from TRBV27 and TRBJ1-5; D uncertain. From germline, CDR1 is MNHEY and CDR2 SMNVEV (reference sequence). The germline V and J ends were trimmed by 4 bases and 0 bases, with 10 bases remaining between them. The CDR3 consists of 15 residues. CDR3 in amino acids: CASSSGSHSNQPQHF. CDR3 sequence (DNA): TGTGCCAGCAGTTCAGGCAGTCATAGCAATCAGCCCCAGCATTTT.

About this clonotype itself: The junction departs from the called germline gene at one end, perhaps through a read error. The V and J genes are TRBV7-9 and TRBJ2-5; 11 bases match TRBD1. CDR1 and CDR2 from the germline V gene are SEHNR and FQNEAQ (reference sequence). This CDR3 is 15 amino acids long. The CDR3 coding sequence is TGTGCCAGCAGCGCGGGGACAGGGGGTGATGAGACCCAGTATTTC. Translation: CASSAGTGGDETQYF.

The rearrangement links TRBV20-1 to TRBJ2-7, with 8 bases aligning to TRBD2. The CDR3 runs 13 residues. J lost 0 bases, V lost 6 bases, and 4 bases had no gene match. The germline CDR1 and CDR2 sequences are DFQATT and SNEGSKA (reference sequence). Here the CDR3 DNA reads TGCAGTGCACGAGCGGGAGCCTCCTACGAGCAGTACTTC. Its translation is CSARAGASYEQYF.

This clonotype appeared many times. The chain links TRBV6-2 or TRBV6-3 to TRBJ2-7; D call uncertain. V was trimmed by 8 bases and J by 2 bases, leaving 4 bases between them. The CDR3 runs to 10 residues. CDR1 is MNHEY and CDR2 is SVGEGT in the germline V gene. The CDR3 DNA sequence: TGTGCCAGCGGGCCCTACGAGCAGTACTTC. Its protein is CASGPYEQYF.

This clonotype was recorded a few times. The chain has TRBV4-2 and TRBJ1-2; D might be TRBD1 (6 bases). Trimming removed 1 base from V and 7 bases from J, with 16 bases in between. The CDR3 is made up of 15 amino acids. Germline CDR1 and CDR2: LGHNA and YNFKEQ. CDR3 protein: CASSQATGVGGGYTF. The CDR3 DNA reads TGTGCCAGCAGCCAAGCGACAGGCGTAGGGGGTGGCTACACCTTC.